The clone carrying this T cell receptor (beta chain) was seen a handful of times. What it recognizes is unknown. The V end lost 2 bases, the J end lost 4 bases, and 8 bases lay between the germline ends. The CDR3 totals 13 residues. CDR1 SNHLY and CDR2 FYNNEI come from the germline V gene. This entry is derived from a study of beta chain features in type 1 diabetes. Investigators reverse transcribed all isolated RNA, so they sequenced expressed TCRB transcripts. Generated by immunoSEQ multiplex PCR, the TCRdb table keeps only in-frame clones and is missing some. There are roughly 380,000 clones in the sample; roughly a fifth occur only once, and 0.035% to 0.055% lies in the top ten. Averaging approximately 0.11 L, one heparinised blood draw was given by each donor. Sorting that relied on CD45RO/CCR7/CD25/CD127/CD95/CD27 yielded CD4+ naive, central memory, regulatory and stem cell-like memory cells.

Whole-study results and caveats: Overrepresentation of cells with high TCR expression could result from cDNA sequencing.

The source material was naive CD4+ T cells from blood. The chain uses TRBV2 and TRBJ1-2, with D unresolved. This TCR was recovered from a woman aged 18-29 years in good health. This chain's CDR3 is CASSEQEGYGYTF. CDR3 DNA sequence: TGTGCCAGCAGTGAACAGGAGGGCTATGGCTACACCTTC.